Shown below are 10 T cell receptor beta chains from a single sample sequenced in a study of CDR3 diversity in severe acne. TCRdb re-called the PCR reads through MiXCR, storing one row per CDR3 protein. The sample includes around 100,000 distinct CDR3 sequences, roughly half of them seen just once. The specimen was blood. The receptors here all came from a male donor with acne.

DNA for the CDR3: TGTGCCAGCAGCGGCGCGCGGGAACCAGAGACCCAGTACTTC. Its protein is CASSGAREPETQYF. This chain links TRBV25-1 with TRBJ2-5; D is possibly TRBD2 (6 bases). The CDR3 has 14 amino acids. CDR1 and CDR2 (germline): MGHDK, SYGVNS. V gave up 6 bases and J gave up 4 bases, with 15 bases separating them.

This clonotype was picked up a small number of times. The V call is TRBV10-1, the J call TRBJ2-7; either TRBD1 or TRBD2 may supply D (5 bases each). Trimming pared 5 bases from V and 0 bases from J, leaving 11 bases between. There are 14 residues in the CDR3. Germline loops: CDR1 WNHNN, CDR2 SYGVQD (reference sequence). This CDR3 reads CASSNTGPSYEQYF. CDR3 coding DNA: TGCGCCAGCAGTAATACGGGGCCCTCCTACGAGCAGTACTTC.

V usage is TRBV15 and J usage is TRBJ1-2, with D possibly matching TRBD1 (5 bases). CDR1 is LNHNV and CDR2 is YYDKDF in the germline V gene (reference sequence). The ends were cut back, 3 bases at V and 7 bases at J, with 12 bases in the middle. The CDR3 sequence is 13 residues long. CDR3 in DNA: TGTGCCACCAGCAGTCTTCAGGGTTCTGGCTACACCTTC. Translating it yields CATSSLQGSGYTF. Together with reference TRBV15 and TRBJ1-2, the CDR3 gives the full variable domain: DAMVIQNPRYQVTQFGKPVTLSCSQTLNHNVMYWYQQKSSQAPKLLFHYYDKDFNNEADTPDNFQSRRPNTSFCFLDIRSPGLGDTAMYLCATSSLQGSGYTFGSGTRLTVV.

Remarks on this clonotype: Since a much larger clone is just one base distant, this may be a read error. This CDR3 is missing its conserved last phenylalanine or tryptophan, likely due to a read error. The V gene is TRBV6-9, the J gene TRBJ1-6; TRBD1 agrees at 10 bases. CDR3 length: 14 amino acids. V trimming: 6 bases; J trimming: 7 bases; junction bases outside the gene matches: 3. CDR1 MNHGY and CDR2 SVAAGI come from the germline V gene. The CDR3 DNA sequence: TGTGCCAGCAGCCCGGACAGGGGGAATTCACCCCTCCACTCT. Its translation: CASSPDRGNSPLHS.

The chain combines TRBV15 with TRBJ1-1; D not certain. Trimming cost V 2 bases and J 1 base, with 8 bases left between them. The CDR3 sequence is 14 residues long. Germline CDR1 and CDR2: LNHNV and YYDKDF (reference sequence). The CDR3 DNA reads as TGTGCCACCAGCAGAACCCGCGGGAACACTGAAGCTTTCTTT. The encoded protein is CATSRTRGNTEAFF.

This CDR3 reads CSVARVSLTEAFF. The CDR3 DNA follows: TGCAGCGTGGCCCGGGTGAGTTTGACTGAAGCTTTCTTT. This chain uses TRBV29-1 with TRBJ1-1; D is unclear. Germline CDR1 SQVTM, CDR2 ANQGSEA. With 6 bases removed from V and 5 bases from J, the gap between germline ends came to 16 bases. CDR3 size: 13 residues.

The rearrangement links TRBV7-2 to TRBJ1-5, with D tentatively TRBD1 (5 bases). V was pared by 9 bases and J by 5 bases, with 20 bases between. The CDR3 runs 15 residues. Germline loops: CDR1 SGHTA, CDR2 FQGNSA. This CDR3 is CASSPTAGTYQPQHF. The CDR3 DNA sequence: TGTGCCAGTAGTCCCACCGCAGGGACCTATCAGCCCCAGCATTTT.

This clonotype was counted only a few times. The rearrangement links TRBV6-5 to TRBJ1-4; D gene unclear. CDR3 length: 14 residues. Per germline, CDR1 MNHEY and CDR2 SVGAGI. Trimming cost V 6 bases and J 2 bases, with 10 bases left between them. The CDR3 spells CASSLYGTNEKLFF. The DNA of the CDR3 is TGTGCCAGCAGCCTATATGGGACTAATGAAAAACTGTTTTTT.

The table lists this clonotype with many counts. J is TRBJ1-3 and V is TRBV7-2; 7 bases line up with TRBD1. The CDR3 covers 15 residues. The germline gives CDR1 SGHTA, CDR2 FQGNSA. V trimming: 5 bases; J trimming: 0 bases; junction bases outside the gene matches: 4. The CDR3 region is CASSLGTVSGNTIYF. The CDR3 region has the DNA TGTGCCAGCAGCCTGGGGACAGTCTCTGGAAACACCATATATTTT.

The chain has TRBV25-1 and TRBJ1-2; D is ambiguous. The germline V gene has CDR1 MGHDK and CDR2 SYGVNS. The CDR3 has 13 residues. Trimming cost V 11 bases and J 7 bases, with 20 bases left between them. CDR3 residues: CACTLGGMGGYTF. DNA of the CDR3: TGTGCCTGCACCCTCGGCGGGATGGGTGGCTACACCTTC.